Shown below are 10 T cell receptor beta chains from a single sample sequenced in a study of cytomegalovirus exposure and HLA in healthy donors. The PCR contained 60 Vbeta and 13 Jbeta primers. Sequencing was performed with immunoSEQ multiplex PCR; in TCRdb, only in-frame clones are kept and a portion is missing. The table lists some 160,000 clones, roughly three quarters of them singletons. The sample taken for sequencing was PBMCs. The source of these receptors is a woman aged 40 to 55 in good health and CMV-seropositive.

To note about this clone: At one boundary the junction diverges from the germline segment, which might be a read error. The rearrangement joins TRBV5-1 to TRBJ2-4; possibly TRBD1 for D (6 bases). Germline CDR1 and CDR2: SGHRS and YFSETQ. This CDR3 is 14 amino acids long. The CDR3 protein is CASSLAGAKNSQYF. Here the CDR3 DNA reads TGCGCCAGCAGCTTGGCAGGGGCCAAAAACAGTCAGTACTTC.

This clone was detected a few times. The chain links TRBV5-1 to TRBJ2-2, with 11 bases identical to TRBD1. The CDR3 extends over 19 amino acids. Losses at the gene ends were 1 base for V and 4 bases for J; bases not matched to a gene: 12. Germline CDR1 is SGHRS and CDR2 is YFSETQ. CDR3: CASSLKPQTGTGGTGELFF. The CDR3 bases are TGCGCCAGCAGCTTGAAGCCCCAAACCGGGACAGGGGGCACCGGGGAGCTGTTTTTT.

V and J are TRBV7-9 and TRBJ1-4; D uncertain. The CDR3 loop spans 14 amino acids. V was clipped by 3 bases and J by 0 bases, with 5 bases between them. The V gene's germline CDR1 is SEHNR and CDR2 FQNEAQ (reference sequence). The CDR3 DNA is TGTGCCAGCAGCTTCCTTGCAACTAATGAAAAACTGTTTTTT. This sequence encodes CASSFLATNEKLFF.

The chain couples TRBV13 to TRBJ1-1, with 8 bases fitting TRBD1. In germline, CDR1 is PRHDT, CDR2 FYEKMQ (reference sequence). The CDR3 totals 15 residues. The junction had 6 bases not matched to a gene; V was cut back by 5 bases and J by 1 base. The CDR3 reads CASSTDRGQNTEAFF. Here the CDR3 DNA reads TGTGCCAGCAGCACAGACAGGGGACAGAACACTGAAGCTTTCTTT. Complete variable domain (other parts from reference TRBV13 and TRBJ1-1): AAGVIQSPRHLIKEKRETATLKCYPIPRHDTVYWYQQGPGQDPQFLISFYEKMQSDKGSIPDRFSAQQFSDYHSELNMSSLELGDSALYFCASSTDRGQNTEAFFGQGTRLTVV.

The count of this clone is one. The rearrangement uses TRBV10-3 and TRBJ2-1, with 8 bases aligning to TRBD2. The V gene's germline CDR1 is ENHRY and CDR2 SYGVKD. This CDR3 comprises 16 residues. J was trimmed by 6 bases and V by 6 bases; bases with no gene match: 13. The DNA of the CDR3 is TGTGCCATCAGAAAAAAGAGCGGGGGCCAACTCAATGAGCAGTTCTTC. It yields the protein CAIRKKSGGQLNEQFF.

This sequence joins TRBV9 and TRBJ2-4; no firm D call. Germline V lookup: CDR1 SGDLS, CDR2 YYNGEE. This CDR3 is 14 amino acids long. V lost 0 bases to trimming and J lost 4 bases, with 8 bases between them. The CDR3 region has the DNA TGTGCCAGCAGCGTAGATTCGGTTAAAAACATTCAGTACTTC. Amino acid sequence: CASSVDSVKNIQYF.

V is TRBV7-2 and J is TRBJ2-7; TRBD1 aligns across 9 bases. Losses at the gene ends were 2 bases for V and 2 bases for J; bases not matched to a gene: 4. Per the germline V gene, CDR1 is SGHTA and CDR2 is FQGNSA. The CDR3 loop spans 15 amino acids. In DNA form, the CDR3 reads TGTGCCAGCAGCTTACGGGGGACAGGGACCTACGAGCAGTACTTC. This encodes CASSLRGTGTYEQYF.

DNA for the CDR3: TGCGCCAGCAGCTTGGCCCTAAACTATGGCTACACCTTC. Encoded protein: CASSLALNYGYTF. The chain recombines TRBV5-1 with TRBJ1-2; D gene uncertain. This CDR3 region has 13 residues. Germline V CDR1 and CDR2: SGHRS, YFSETQ. V was cut by 0 bases and J by 2 bases, with 5 bases left in between.

This clone has more than one count but fewer than ten. CDR3 DNA: TGTGCCAGCAGTGACGCGGACAGGGCATACAATGAGCAGTTCTTC. This sequence encodes CASSDADRAYNEQFF. The V and J genes are TRBV2 and TRBJ2-1; 8 nucleotides agree with TRBD1. Unmatched junction bases numbered 5, after V lost 3 bases and J lost 4 bases. Germline V gene lookup returns CDR1 SNHLY and CDR2 FYNNEI. This CDR3 has 15 residues. Full variable domain (missing parts from reference TRBV2 and TRBJ2-1): EPEVTQTPSHQVTQMGQEVILRCVPISNHLYFYWYRQILGQKVEFLVSFYNNEISEKSEIFDDQFSVERPDGSNFTLKIRSTKLEDSAMYFCASSDADRAYNEQFFGPGTRLTVL.

The chain combines TRBV10-1 with TRBJ1-2; 7 bases are shared with TRBD1. Trimming cost V 6 bases and J 7 bases; bases outside gene matches: 8. CDR1 WNHNN and CDR2 SYGVQD come from the germline V gene (reference sequence). The CDR3 covers 13 residues. The CDR3 is CASSSDRTAGYTF. CDR3 sequence (DNA): TGCGCCAGCAGCTCGGACAGGACGGCTGGCTACACCTTC.